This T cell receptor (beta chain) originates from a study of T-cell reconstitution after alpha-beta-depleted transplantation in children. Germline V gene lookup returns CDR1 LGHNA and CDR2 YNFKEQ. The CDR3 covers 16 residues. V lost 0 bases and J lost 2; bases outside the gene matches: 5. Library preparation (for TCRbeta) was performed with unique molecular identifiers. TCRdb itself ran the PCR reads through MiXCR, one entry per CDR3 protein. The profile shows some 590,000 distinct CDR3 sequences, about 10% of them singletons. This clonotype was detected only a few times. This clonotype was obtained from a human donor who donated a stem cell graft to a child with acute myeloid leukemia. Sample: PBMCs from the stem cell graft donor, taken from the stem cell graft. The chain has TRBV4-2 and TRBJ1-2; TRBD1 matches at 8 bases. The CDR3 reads CASSQEGGTGNYGYTF. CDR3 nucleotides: TGTGCCAGCAGCCAAGAAGGGGGGACAGGCAACTATGGCTACACCTTC.